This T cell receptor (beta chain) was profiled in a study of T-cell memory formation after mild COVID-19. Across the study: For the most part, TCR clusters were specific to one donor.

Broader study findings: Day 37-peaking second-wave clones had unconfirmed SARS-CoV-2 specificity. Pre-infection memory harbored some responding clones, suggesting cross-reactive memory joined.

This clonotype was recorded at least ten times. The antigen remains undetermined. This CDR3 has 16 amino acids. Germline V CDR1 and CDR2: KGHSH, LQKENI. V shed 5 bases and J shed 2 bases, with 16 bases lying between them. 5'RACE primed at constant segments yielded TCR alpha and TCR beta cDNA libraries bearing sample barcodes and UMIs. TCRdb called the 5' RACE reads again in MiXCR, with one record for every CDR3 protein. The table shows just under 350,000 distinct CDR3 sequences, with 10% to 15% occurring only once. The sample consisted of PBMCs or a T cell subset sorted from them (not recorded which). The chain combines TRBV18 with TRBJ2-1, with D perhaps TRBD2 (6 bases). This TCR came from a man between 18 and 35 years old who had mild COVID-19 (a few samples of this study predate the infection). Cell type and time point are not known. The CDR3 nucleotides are TGTGCCAGCTCAGCGGGACTCCAAGGACCCTACAATGAGCAGTTCTTC. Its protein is CASSAGLQGPYNEQFF.